These 12 T cell receptor beta chains share one sample of origin, sequenced in a study of molecular identifiers for immune sequencing clone quantification (dated by TCRdb to the late 2010s). Receptors were amplified or captured by PCR. TCRdb records Illumina HiSeq 4000 as the sequencer. TCRdb redid the processing of the public reads, applying fastp at Q25 and MiXCR, and retained in-frame beta chains. Under each unique CDR3 protein, matching rows form one entry showing the most common genes and DNA. This sample is represented by some 650,000 distinct CDR3 sequences; about 20% of them were singletons. 0.7% to 1% of the sample belongs to the ten largest clones. Sequenced: naive CD8+ T cells from blood, with Jurkat cell RNA spiked in. The meaning of the sample's cell subset or site label: FACS-sorted CD8+CD4-CCR7+CD45RA+ naive T cells. These receptor sequences come from a human donor in good health. Some libraries in this study had Jurkat cell RNA spiked in.

There are many counts of this clonotype. The V call is TRBV4-3, the J call TRBJ2-3, with a weak D call TRBD2 (6 bases). V shed 1 base and J shed 2 bases, with 16 bases lying between them. The CDR3 covers 17 residues. The germline V gene encodes CDR1 LGHNA and CDR2 YSLEER. In DNA, the CDR3 is TGCGCCAGCAGCCAAGTGTTTGGCGGGATAAACACAGATACGCAGTATTTT. Encoded protein: CASSQVFGGINTDTQYF.

This clonotype showed up many times. V usage is TRBV6-1 and J usage is TRBJ1-5; TRBD1 is a possible D gene (5 bases). Trimming left V 1 base short and J 0 bases short, with 10 bases between. This CDR3 region has 16 residues. Germline V gene sequence: CDR1 MNHNS, CDR2 SASEGT. The CDR3 coding sequence is TGTGCCAGCAGTGAAGGACAGCCTTATAGCAATCAGCCCCAGCATTTT. Amino acids: CASSEGQPYSNQPQHF.

This rearrangement joins TRBV19 to TRBJ2-7; D may match TRBD1 or TRBD2 (5 bases each). Germline loops: CDR1 LNHDA, CDR2 SQIVND (reference sequence). V lost 3 bases, J lost 1 base, and 13 bases lay in between. This CDR3 is built from 15 residues. In nucleotides, the CDR3 is TGTGCCAGTAGTATCGGCCGGGACGGGTCCTACGAGCAGTACTTC. This encodes CASSIGRDGSYEQYF. Together with reference TRBV19 and TRBJ2-7, the CDR3 gives the full variable domain: DGGITQSPKYLFRKEGQNVTLSCEQNLNHDAMYWYRQDPGQGLRLIYYSQIVNDFQKGDIAEGYSVSREKKESFPLTVTSAQKNPTAFYLCASSIGRDGSYEQYFGPGTRLTVT.

This clonotype occurred many times. The V call is TRBV30, the J call TRBJ2-7, with D unclear. Germline V CDR1 and CDR2: GTSNPN, SVGIG (reference sequence). The CDR3 contains 13 residues. Trimming left V 0 bases short and J 2 bases short, with 8 bases between. The CDR3 DNA sequence: TGTGCCTGGAGTGTATCCAGGACCTACGAGCAGTACTTC. It yields the protein CAWSVSRTYEQYF.

This clonotype was counted only a few times. The chain employs TRBV13 and TRBJ2-5; D ambiguous. Trimming took 2 bases from V and 9 from J, leaving 10 bases between them. The germline V gene encodes CDR1 PRHDT and CDR2 FYEKMQ (reference sequence). The CDR3 totals 12 residues. CDR3 in DNA: TGTGCCAGCAGCTTACTCGGTAAGGCCCAGTACTTC. Its translation: CASSLLGKAQYF. Combining the CDR3 with reference TRBV13 and TRBJ2-5 gives the whole variable domain AAGVIQSPRHLIKEKRETATLKCYPIPRHDTVYWYQQGPGQDPQFLISFYEKMQSDKGSIPDRFSAQQFSDYHSELNMSSLELGDSALYFCASSLLGKAQYFGPGTRLLVL.

This clonotype has a count of ten or more. The CDR3 coding sequence is TGTGCCAGTAGTATAGCATTGGGGTTGGAACGGAACTATGGCTACACCTTC. Translation gives CASSIALGLERNYGYTF. The J gene is TRBJ1-2, the V gene TRBV19, with D uncertain. Trimming cost V 1 base and J 2 bases, with 17 bases left between them. This CDR3 is 17 amino acids long. Per the germline V gene, CDR1 is LNHDA and CDR2 is SQIVND (reference sequence).

This clonotype showed up just once. A much larger clone sits a single nucleotide away, making a read error possible. The CDR3 spells CASRKGRDCEQYF. In DNA form, the CDR3 reads TGTGCCAGCCGCAAAGGGCGGGACTGCGAGCAGTACTTC. The J gene is TRBJ2-7, the V gene TRBV27; TRBD2 might be the D (6 bases). Looked up from germline, CDR1 is MNHEY and CDR2 is SMNVEV (reference sequence). The CDR3 runs 13 residues. V gave up 8 bases and J gave up 6 bases, with 17 bases separating them.

This clonotype was detected ten times or more. V gene TRBV12-3 or TRBV12-4 combines with J gene TRBJ2-2; 7 bases are shared with TRBD1. This CDR3 is built from 15 residues. J gave up 0 bases and V 6 bases, and 4 bases lay outside the gene matches. CDR3 loop: CASSSTGTNTGELFF. In DNA form, the CDR3 reads TGTGCCAGCAGCTCGACAGGGACGAACACCGGGGAGCTGTTTTTT.

This clonotype was counted between two and nine times. This CDR3 fails to terminate in the conserved phenylalanine or tryptophan, so it likely reflects a read error. V usage is TRBV14 and J usage is TRBJ1-1; 7 bases fit TRBD1. The V gene end was trimmed by 1 base and the J gene end by 3 bases; junction bases not matched to a gene: 5. CDR1 is SGHDN and CDR2 is FVKESK in the germline V gene. The CDR3 totals 15 residues. CDR3 in amino acids: CASSQVGGTDTEAFL. CDR3 DNA: TGTGCCAGCAGCCAAGTGGGCGGGACAGACACTGAAGCTTTCTTA.

Notes on this clonotype: This likely comes from a read error, as the CDR3 has no conserved phenylalanine or tryptophan at its end. The chain has TRBV5-4 and TRBJ2-3; D unclear. The CDR3 is 15 amino acids. Germline V lookup: CDR1 SGHNT, CDR2 YYREEE (reference sequence). V gave up 1 base and J gave up 2 bases, with 11 bases separating them. CDR3 nucleotides: TGTGCCAGCAGCTTGAACACCCAAAACACAGATACGCAGTATCTT. Translation gives CASSLNTQNTDTQYL.

In this sample, this clonotype turned up many times. The chain recombines TRBV19 with TRBJ2-7; 12 bases agree with TRBD1. Trimming cost V 4 bases and J 4 bases; bases outside gene matches: 5. The CDR3 extends over 15 amino acids. The germline CDR1 and CDR2 sequences are LNHDA and SQIVND (reference sequence). This CDR3 reads CASSTGTGGAYEQYF. The DNA for the CDR3 is TGTGCCAGTAGTACCGGGACAGGGGGCGCGTACGAGCAGTACTTC.

This clonotype has only a few counts. The genes are TRBV27 and TRBJ2-5; 8 bases match TRBD1. V gave up 6 bases and J gave up 4 bases; unmatched junction bases: 13. The CDR3 extends over 16 amino acids. The germline V gene encodes CDR1 MNHEY and CDR2 SMNVEV (reference sequence). The CDR3 region is CASSVTGARGAETQYF. DNA of the CDR3: TGTGCCAGCAGCGTGACAGGGGCGAGAGGGGCAGAGACCCAGTACTTC.